One T cell receptor (beta chain) is described in this entry. Germline CDR1 and CDR2: LNHDA and SQIVND (reference sequence). The CDR3 is 17 residues long. Trimming removed 5 bases from V and 1 base from J, with 18 bases in between. This specimen comes from a study of blood T cell repertoires in COVID-19. Study context: The analysed material was cDNA or gDNA that came from T cells, B-cell-depleted T cells, or PBMCs.

Generated by immunoSEQ multiplex PCR, the TCRdb table keeps only in-frame clones and is missing some. The sample lists over 45,000 clones, approximately 88% occurring once. This chain uses TRBV19 with TRBJ2-4, with a possible D match to TRBD1 (5 bases). This TCR derives from a man between 65 and 80 years old with active COVID-19. Sequencing was carried out using peripheral blood. Written as DNA, the CDR3 is TGTGCCAGTAGTCCGCAGGACACCGGAATGGCCAAAAACATTCAGTACTTC. The encoded protein is CASSPQDTGMAKNIQYF.